The 24 T cell receptor beta chains presented below share a single source sample, sequenced in a study of identical twins. Using its own MiXCR run on the 5' RACE reads, TCRdb lists one record per CDR3 protein. Of under 300,000 distinct CDR3 sequences in the sample, around an eighth are singletons; the top ten hold approximately 10%. The sample comprised memory (CD45RO+) T cells sorted from blood. These receptors were collected from a woman in her late teens or twenties in good health.

This clonotype was detected a few times. CDR3 residues: CASSRDRAPRSYEQYF. DNA of the CDR3: TGTGCCAGCAGTCGAGACCGGGCTCCGAGGAGCTACGAGCAGTACTTC. The J gene is TRBJ2-7, the V gene TRBV6-1, with D hard to call. This CDR3 comprises 16 residues. The germline V and J ends were trimmed by 5 bases and 3 bases, with 20 bases remaining between them. The V gene's germline CDR1 is MNHNS and CDR2 SASEGT.

The chain carries TRBV10-3 and TRBJ1-1; tentative D call: TRBD1 (6 bases). Trimming removed 3 bases at V and 8 bases at J, with 10 bases between. Per the germline V gene, CDR1 is ENHRY and CDR2 is SYGVKD. This CDR3 contains 12 residues. The CDR3 bases are TGTGCCATCAGTGATGGGGGCCGGGAAGCTTTCTTT. Translating gives CAISDGGREAFF.

The chain links TRBV3-1 to TRBJ2-1, with D tentatively TRBD1 or TRBD2 (5 bases each). The CDR3 totals 15 residues. The germline CDR1 and CDR2 sequences are LGHDT and YNNKEL (reference sequence). Trimming removed 4 bases from V and 8 bases from J, with 18 bases in between. CDR3 sequence reads: CASSPLGESTDEQFF. The CDR3 DNA reads TGTGCCAGCAGCCCGTTGGGGGAGAGTACCGATGAGCAGTTCTTC.

This clonotype showed up many times. The chain joins TRBV15 to TRBJ1-2, with D uncertain. The CDR3 extends over 13 amino acids. Germline V gene data show CDR1 as LNHNV and CDR2 as YYDKDF (reference sequence). V was pared by 4 bases and J by 4 bases, with 10 bases between. The CDR3 loop is CATSIGGAYGYTF. DNA of the CDR3: TGTGCCACCAGCATTGGTGGAGCCTATGGCTACACCTTC.

V is TRBV4-2 and J is TRBJ2-5, with 12 bases lining up with TRBD2. CDR1 is LGHNA, CDR2 YNFKEQ, per germline. The CDR3 is made up of 15 amino acids. Trimming cost V 4 bases and J 5 bases; bases outside gene matches: 5. CDR3 sequence: CASSPGLAGTETQYF. CDR3 coding DNA: TGTGCCAGCAGCCCCGGACTAGCGGGGACGGAGACCCAGTACTTC.

J is TRBJ1-2 and V is TRBV5-1; unclear D gene. CDR1 SGHRS and CDR2 YFSETQ come from the germline V gene. The CDR3 sequence is 12 residues long. With 0 bases removed from V and 6 bases from J, the gap between germline ends came to 6 bases. In nucleotides, the CDR3 is TGCGCCAGCAGCTTGGATGGAGATGGCTACACCTTC. Translation: CASSLDGDGYTF.

This clonotype was observed a few times. The gene calls are TRBV2 and TRBJ2-2, with TRBD1 matching over 8 bases. This CDR3 is 14 amino acids long. V was pared by 7 bases and J by 7 bases, with 8 bases of the junction left unmatched. From germline, CDR1 is SNHLY and CDR2 FYNNEI. The CDR3 region is CASKQGVRGGELFF. The CDR3 nucleotides are TGTGCCAGCAAACAGGGGGTGAGAGGCGGGGAGCTGTTTTTT.

The table lists this clonotype with a few counts. The gene calls are TRBV7-2 and TRBJ1-5, with a possible D match to TRBD1 (6 bases). Germline V CDR1 and CDR2: SGHTA, FQGNSA. This CDR3 spans 16 amino acids. Trimming removed 1 base from V and 0 bases from J, with 10 bases in between. The CDR3 here is CASSLVYRDSNQPQHF. The CDR3 region has the DNA TGTGCCAGCAGCTTAGTTTACAGGGATAGCAATCAGCCCCAGCATTTT.

The CDR3 region is CASSLDRADTEAFF. The CDR3 nucleotides read TGCGCCAGCAGCTTGGACAGGGCGGACACTGAAGCTTTCTTT. The chain links TRBV5-1 to TRBJ1-1; D may be TRBD1 (6 bases). The germline V gene encodes CDR1 SGHRS and CDR2 YFSETQ. With 0 bases removed from V and 3 bases from J, the gap between germline ends came to 9 bases. The CDR3 extends over 14 amino acids.

On this clonotype itself: An end of the junction does not agree with germline; a read error may underlie this. The gene calls are TRBV6-2 or TRBV6-3 and TRBJ1-1; 8 nucleotides agree with TRBD1. The CDR3 runs 12 residues. Germline CDR1 reads MNHEY; CDR2 reads SVGEGT. The CDR3 DNA reads TGTGCCAGCCGTTACAGGGGGTCTGAAGCTTTCTTT. It encodes CASRYRGSEAFF.

This clonotype has just a few counts. The chain carries TRBV5-1 and TRBJ2-7; 9 bases map to TRBD1. The CDR3 is made up of 16 amino acids. Germline V gives CDR1 SGHRS, CDR2 YFSETQ. After removal of 5 bases from V and 0 bases from J, the junction contained 9 bases not matched to a gene. The CDR3 here is CASSISLGQGSYEQYF. The CDR3 coding sequence is TGCGCCAGCAGTATCAGCCTGGGACAGGGCTCCTACGAGCAGTACTTC.

This clonotype was seen a handful of times. The rearrangement uses TRBV6-1 and TRBJ2-7; possibly TRBD1 for D (6 bases). Germline CDR1 MNHNS, CDR2 SASEGT. This CDR3 is 13 amino acids long. V gave up 6 bases and J gave up 2 bases, with 11 bases separating them. The CDR3 nucleotides read TGTGCCAGCAGAAAGACAGGAACCTACGAGCAGTACTTC. This encodes CASRKTGTYEQYF.

This clonotype showed up many times. The V and J genes are TRBV12-3 or TRBV12-4 and TRBJ2-7, with unresolved D. The CDR3 covers 14 residues. With 6 bases removed from V and 0 bases from J, the gap between germline ends came to 12 bases. CDR3 sequence reads: CASSPGTLSYEQYF. The CDR3 DNA reads TGTGCCAGCAGCCCAGGTACCCTCTCCTACGAGCAGTACTTC.

The chain has TRBV20-1 and TRBJ2-1, with 11 bases fitting TRBD2. CDR1 is DFQATT, CDR2 SNEGSKA, per germline (reference sequence). V dropped 6 bases and J dropped 3; count of bases not matched to a gene: 7. This CDR3 contains 15 residues. CDR3 DNA: TGCAGTGCGTTGCTAGCGGGGGGTTACTACAATGAGCAGTTCTTC. This gives the protein CSALLAGGYYNEQFF.

This clonotype has at least ten counts. V is TRBV12-3 or TRBV12-4 and J is TRBJ1-1; D is unclear. Trimming stripped 1 base from V and 10 bases from J, with 10 bases between. The CDR3 length is 12 residues. CDR3 bases: TGTGCCAGCAGTTTAGAGGGAGGGCGAGCTTTCTTT. This codes for CASSLEGGRAFF.

The genes are TRBV3-1 and TRBJ1-1; possibly TRBD1 for D (5 bases). Germline V gives CDR1 LGHDT, CDR2 YNNKEL (reference sequence). The CDR3 is made up of 15 amino acids. V was pared by 7 bases and J by 7 bases, with 22 bases between. CDR3 DNA sequence: TGTGCCAGCACGGCCAAGGGACCCCTTGGAGGTGAAGCTTTCTTT. Translation: CASTAKGPLGGEAFF.

This clonotype was seen a handful of times. The chain joins TRBV10-3 to TRBJ2-1, with 10 bases identical to TRBD2. The V gene end was trimmed by 5 bases and the J gene end by 7 bases; junction bases not matched to a gene: 8. This CDR3 has 15 amino acids. Germline values: CDR1 ENHRY, CDR2 SYGVKD. CDR3 sequence reads: CAISRLAGASNEQFF. CDR3 nucleotide sequence: TGTGCCATCAGTCGCCTAGCGGGAGCATCAAATGAGCAGTTCTTC.

This chain links TRBV20-1 with TRBJ2-3, with D hard to call. Germline V gene sequence: CDR1 DFQATT, CDR2 SNEGSKA (reference sequence). Trimming shortened V by 0 bases and J by 4 bases, and 14 bases separated the two germline ends. This CDR3 region has 15 residues. The CDR3 nucleotides are TGCAGTGCTAGAGATTGGAGACTGCTCTCAGATACGCAGTATTTT. It is translated as CSARDWRLLSDTQYF.

The rearrangement uses TRBV5-1 and TRBJ2-7, with 7 nucleotides matching TRBD2. The CDR3 consists of 14 residues. V was pared by 3 bases and J by 1 base, with 4 bases of the junction left unmatched. CDR1 is SGHRS and CDR2 is YFSETQ in the germline V gene. This CDR3 is CASSWGGVSYEQYF. The CDR3 region has the DNA TGCGCCAGCAGCTGGGGAGGGGTATCCTACGAGCAGTACTTC. The full variable domain, rest sourced from reference TRBV5-1 and TRBJ2-7, is KAGVTQTPRYLIKTRGQQVTLSCSPISGHRSVSWYQQTPGQGLQFLFEYFSETQRNKGNFPGRFSGRQFSNSRSEMNVSTLELGDSALYLCASSWGGVSYEQYFGPGTRLTVT.

The rearrangement links TRBV20-1 to TRBJ2-7; possibly TRBD1 for D (5 bases). Germline CDR1 is DFQATT and CDR2 is SNEGSKA (reference sequence). The CDR3 spans 14 residues. With 0 bases removed from V and 7 bases from J, the gap between germline ends came to 16 bases. Here the CDR3 DNA reads TGCAGTGCTAGAGATAGGGCCCGATCAGGGGAGCAGTACTTC. Its translation is CSARDRARSGEQYF.

The genes are TRBV6-2 or TRBV6-3 and TRBJ1-2; D gene unclear. CDR3 size: 15 residues. Germline lookup yields CDR1 MNHEY and CDR2 SVGEGT. Trimming removed 0 bases at V and 2 bases at J, with 10 bases between. This CDR3 reads CASSYSSLRNYGYTF. The CDR3 bases are TGTGCCAGCAGTTACTCGTCTCTTAGGAACTATGGCTACACCTTC.

This clonotype was counted ten times or more. The J gene is TRBJ1-4, the V gene TRBV5-6, with 8 bases lining up with TRBD1. The CDR3 sequence is 13 residues long. The V gene's germline CDR1 is SGHDT and CDR2 YYEEEE. Trimming cost V 5 bases and J 5 bases; bases outside gene matches: 2. The CDR3 DNA is TGTGCCAGCAGGGGACAGGAGAATGAAAAACTGTTTTTT. It is translated as CASRGQENEKLFF.

This clonotype was detected only a few times. The rearrangement uses TRBV4-3 and TRBJ2-3; no clear D gene. V was trimmed by 3 bases and J by 6 bases, leaving 10 bases between them. The CDR3 length is 13 residues. Germline assignment: CDR1 LGHNA and CDR2 YSLEER. CDR3 bases: TGCGCCAGCAGCCAGAGCCCGGCGGATACGCAGTATTTT. Translating gives CASSQSPADTQYF.

This chain links TRBV2 with TRBJ1-1, with 9 nucleotides matching TRBD1. Germline trimming cut 10 bases from V and 0 bases from J; bases unmatched to any gene: 18. Germline V lookup: CDR1 SNHLY, CDR2 FYNNEI. The CDR3 sequence is 18 residues long. DNA for the CDR3: TGTGCCATCTGTTCCGGACAGGGGCATCTTGATTTGAACACTGAAGCTTTCTTT. Translated, it gives CAICSGQGHLDLNTEAFF.